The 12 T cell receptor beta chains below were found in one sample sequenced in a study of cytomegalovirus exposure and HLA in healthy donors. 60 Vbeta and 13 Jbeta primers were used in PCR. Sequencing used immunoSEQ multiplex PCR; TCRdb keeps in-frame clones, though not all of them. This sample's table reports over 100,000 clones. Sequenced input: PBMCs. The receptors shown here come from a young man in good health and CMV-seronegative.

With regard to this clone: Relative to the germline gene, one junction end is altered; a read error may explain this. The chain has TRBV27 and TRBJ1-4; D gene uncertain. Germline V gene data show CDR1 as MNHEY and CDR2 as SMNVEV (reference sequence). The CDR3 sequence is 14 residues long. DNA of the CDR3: TGTGCCAGCAGTTGGACCCGGGAGAATGGAAAACTGTTTTTT. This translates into CASSWTRENGKLFF.

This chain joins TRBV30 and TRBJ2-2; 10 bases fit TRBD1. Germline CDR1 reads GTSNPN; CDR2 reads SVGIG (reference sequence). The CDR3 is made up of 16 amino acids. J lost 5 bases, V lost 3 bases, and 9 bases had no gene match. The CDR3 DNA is TGTGCCTGGAGACTCAGGGACAGGGGCTCTACCGGGGAGCTGTTTTTT. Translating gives CAWRLRDRGSTGELFF.

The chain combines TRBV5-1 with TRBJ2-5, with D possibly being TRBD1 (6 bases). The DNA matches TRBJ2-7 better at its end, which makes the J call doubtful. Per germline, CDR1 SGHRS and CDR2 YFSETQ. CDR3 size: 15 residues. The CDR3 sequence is CASSLLDGRGYEQYF. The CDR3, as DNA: TGCGCCAGCAGCCTTTTGGACGGCAGGGGCTACGAGCAGTACTTC.

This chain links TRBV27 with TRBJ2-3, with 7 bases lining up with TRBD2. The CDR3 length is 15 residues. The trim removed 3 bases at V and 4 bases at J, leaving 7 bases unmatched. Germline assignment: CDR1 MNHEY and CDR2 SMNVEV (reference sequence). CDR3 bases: TGTGCCAGCAGTTTGGGAGGGAGAGGCGCAGATACGCAGTATTTT. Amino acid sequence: CASSLGGRGADTQYF.

CDR3 protein: CASSKTGLNQPQHF. In DNA form, the CDR3 reads TGTGCCAGCTCGAAGACAGGCTTAAATCAGCCCCAGCATTTT. The V call is TRBV18, the J call TRBJ1-5; tentative D call: TRBD1 (6 bases). Germline V lookup: CDR1 KGHSH, CDR2 LQKENI. The V end lost 6 bases, the J end lost 4 bases, and 13 bases lay between the germline ends. This CDR3 spans 14 amino acids.

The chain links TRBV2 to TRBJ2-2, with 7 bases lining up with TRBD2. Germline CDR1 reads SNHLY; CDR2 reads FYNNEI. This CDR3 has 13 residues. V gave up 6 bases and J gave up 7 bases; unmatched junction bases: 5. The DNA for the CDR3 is TGTGCCAGCAGCGAGACTAGCCACGGGGAGCTGTTTTTT. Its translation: CASSETSHGELFF.

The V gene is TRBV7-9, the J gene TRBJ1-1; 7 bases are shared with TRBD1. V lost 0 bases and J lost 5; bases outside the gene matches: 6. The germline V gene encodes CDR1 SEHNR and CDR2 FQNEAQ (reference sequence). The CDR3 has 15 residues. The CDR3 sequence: CASSLATGRGTEAFF. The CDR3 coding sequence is TGTGCCAGCAGCTTAGCGACAGGGCGAGGAACTGAAGCTTTCTTT.

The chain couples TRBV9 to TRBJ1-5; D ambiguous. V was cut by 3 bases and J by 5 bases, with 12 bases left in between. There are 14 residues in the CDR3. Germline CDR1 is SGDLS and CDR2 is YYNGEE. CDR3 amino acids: CASSASPSDQPQHF. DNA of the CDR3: TGTGCCAGCAGCGCCTCCCCCTCCGATCAGCCCCAGCATTTT.

CDR3 in DNA: TGTGCCAGTAGTAGTAGCGCGGGTACCTACGAGCAGTACTTC. Protein: CASSSSAGTYEQYF. This chain connects TRBV19 to TRBJ2-5, with D possibly matching TRBD2 (5 bases). The assigned J gene may be wrong: the sequence end matches TRBJ2-7 better. CDR1 LNHDA and CDR2 SQIVND come from the germline V gene (reference sequence). The CDR3 length is 14 residues.

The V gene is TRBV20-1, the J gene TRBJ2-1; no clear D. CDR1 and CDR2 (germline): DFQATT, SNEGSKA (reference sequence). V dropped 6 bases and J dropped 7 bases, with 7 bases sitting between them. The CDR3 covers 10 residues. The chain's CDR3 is CSARSNEQFF. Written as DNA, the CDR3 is TGCAGTGCCAGGTCGAATGAGCAGTTCTTC.

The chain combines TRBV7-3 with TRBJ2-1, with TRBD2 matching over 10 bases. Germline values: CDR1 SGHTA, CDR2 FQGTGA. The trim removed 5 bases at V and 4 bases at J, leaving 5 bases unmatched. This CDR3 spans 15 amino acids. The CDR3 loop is CASSPRTSGYNEQFF. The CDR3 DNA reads TGTGCCAGCAGCCCCCGGACTAGCGGTTACAATGAGCAGTTCTTC. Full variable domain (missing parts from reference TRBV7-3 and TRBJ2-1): GAGVSQTPSNKVTEKGKYVELRCDPISGHTALYWYRQSLGQGPEFLIYFQGTGAADDSGLPNDRFFAVRPEGSVSTLKIQRTERGDSAVYLCASSPRTSGYNEQFFGPGTRLTVL.

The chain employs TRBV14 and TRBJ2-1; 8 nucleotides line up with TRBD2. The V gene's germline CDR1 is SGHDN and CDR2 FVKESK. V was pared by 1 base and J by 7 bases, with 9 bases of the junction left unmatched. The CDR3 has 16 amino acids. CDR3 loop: CASSQVVTGGLNEQFF. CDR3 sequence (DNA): TGTGCCAGCAGCCAAGTGGTGACGGGGGGGCTAAATGAGCAGTTCTTC.